This T cell receptor beta chain was profiled in a study of radiotherapy plus CTLA-4 blockade in lung cancer. Focal radiation with ipilimumab CTLA-4 blockade was given to patients with chemo-refractory metastatic non-small-cell lung cancer. The assay was immunoSEQ multiplex PCR, and TCRdb's table has in-frame clones only and misses some. The table records about 45,000 clones, roughly 60% of them present only once. The receptor was derived from a human donor with non-small cell lung cancer who had a partial response to radiotherapy plus ipilimumab. The source material was peripheral blood, sampled from a patient treated with radiotherapy plus ipilimumab.

CDR3 loop: CASSFPGQLYNEQFF. In DNA, the CDR3 is TGTGCCAGCAGCTTCCCGGGACAACTTTACAATGAGCAGTTCTTC. The chain carries TRBV7-9 and TRBJ2-1; a possible D gene is TRBD1 (6 bases). The CDR3 is 15 residues long. Trimming removed 3 bases at V and 4 bases at J, with 13 bases between. Germline V lookup: CDR1 SEHNR, CDR2 FQNEAQ (reference sequence).